One and the same sample provided the 26 T cell receptor beta chains below, sequenced in a study of blood T cell repertoires in COVID-19. Sequenced by immunoSEQ multiplex PCR; TCRdb stores in-frame clones only, minus some. Of a few hundred thousand clones in the sample, about four fifths were seen once. The material sequenced was peripheral blood. The origin of the receptors is a man between 50 and 59 years old with active or convalescent COVID-19.

V usage is TRBV19 and J usage is TRBJ1-1; TRBD1 matches at 9 bases. V gave up 3 bases and J gave up 3 bases; unmatched junction bases: 11. The CDR3 is made up of 17 amino acids. Looked up from germline, CDR1 is LNHDA and CDR2 is SQIVND (reference sequence). This CDR3 reads CASSIRFRDRVDTEAFF. Here the CDR3 DNA reads TGTGCCAGTAGTATTCGATTCCGGGACAGGGTTGACACTGAAGCTTTCTTT.

V usage is TRBV2 and J usage is TRBJ2-7, with D hard to call. V lost 7 bases and J lost 6, with 19 bases in between. The CDR3 runs 14 residues. Germline V gene data show CDR1 as SNHLY and CDR2 as FYNNEI. The DNA for the CDR3 is TGTGCCAGCATTCTGGAGATTTTCCTGGGCGAGCAGTACTTC. It translates to CASILEIFLGEQYF.

The table lists this clone with a count of one. The chain employs TRBV7-2 and TRBJ2-1; the match to TRBD2 covers 11 bases. Per germline, CDR1 SGHTA and CDR2 FQGNSA. The ends lost 2 bases at V and 7 bases at J; junction bases unmatched: 10. CDR3 length equals 17 residues. CDR3 region: CASSLKVLAGGQNEQFF. The CDR3 DNA reads TGTGCCAGCAGCTTAAAGGTCCTAGCGGGGGGTCAAAATGAGCAGTTCTTC.

V gene TRBV4-3 combines with J gene TRBJ2-3; tentative D call: TRBD1 (6 bases). This CDR3 has 16 amino acids. V dropped 1 base and J dropped 0 bases, with 11 bases sitting between them. Germline V gene lookup returns CDR1 LGHNA and CDR2 YSLEER. CDR3 nucleotides: TGCGCCAGCAGCCAAGTATCAGGGGCTAGCACAGATACGCAGTATTTT. It translates to CASSQVSGASTDTQYF.

The chain is built from TRBV19 and TRBJ2-1, with D possibly matching TRBD1 (6 bases). V was clipped by 4 bases and J by 6 bases, with 16 bases between them. The CDR3 has 15 amino acids. Germline CDR1 is LNHDA and CDR2 is SQIVND (reference sequence). Written as DNA, the CDR3 is TGTGCCAGTAGTACCTCCCCTACAGGGCGCAATGAGCAGTTCTTC. Translation: CASSTSPTGRNEQFF.

This clone was detected only once. The rearrangement joins TRBV5-4 to TRBJ1-1; D is unresolved. This CDR3 has 15 residues. Germline assignment: CDR1 SGHNT and CDR2 YYREEE (reference sequence). V dropped 4 bases and J dropped 1 base, with 14 bases sitting between them. CDR3 in DNA: TGTGCCAGCAGCCCGGACTTTCTCCCGAACACTGAAGCTTTCTTT. This translates into CASSPDFLPNTEAFF.

DNA for the CDR3: TGTGCCAGTAGTATTGGCGGGGGGGGGCAAGAGACCCAGTACTTC. Its protein product is CASSIGGGGQETQYF. The chain carries TRBV19 and TRBJ2-5; TRBD2 matches 9 bases. Trimming took 3 bases from V and 2 from J; bases not matched to a gene: 4. The CDR3 totals 15 residues. Germline V gene lookup returns CDR1 LNHDA and CDR2 SQIVND (reference sequence).

The CDR3, as DNA: TGTGCCAGCAGCTGGGGAGGGACTAGCGACTACGAGCAGTACTTC. It encodes CASSWGGTSDYEQYF. The chain carries TRBV5-6 and TRBJ2-7; the match to TRBD2 covers 10 bases. Germline CDR1 is SGHDT and CDR2 is YYEEEE. Trimming took 3 bases from V and 3 from J; bases not matched to a gene: 6. CDR3 size: 15 residues.

V usage is TRBV18 and J usage is TRBJ2-4; tentatively, D is TRBD2 (6 bases). V lost 4 bases to trimming and J lost 5 bases, with 12 bases between them. There are 14 residues in the CDR3. Germline V lookup: CDR1 KGHSH, CDR2 LQKENI. CDR3 in amino acids: CASSLAGNENIQYF. In nucleotides, the CDR3 is TGTGCCAGCTCACTTGCGGGGAACGAAAACATTCAGTACTTC.

V is TRBV24-1 and J is TRBJ2-3; D not resolved. Between the trimmed V and J ends, which lost 9 bases and 1 base, there was a span of 10 bases. This CDR3 spans 13 amino acids. The germline V gene encodes CDR1 KGHDR and CDR2 SFDVKD. The DNA for the CDR3 is TGTGCCACCCGTGCATCGGGCACAGATACGCAGTATTTT. Translated: CATRASGTDTQYF.

The CDR3 DNA sequence: TGTGCCAGCAGTGAATGGACAGGTCAGCCCCAGCATTTT. Translating gives CASSEWTGQPQHF. The rearrangement links TRBV6-1 to TRBJ1-5; 7 bases are shared with TRBD1. Germline CDR1 is MNHNS and CDR2 is SASEGT. J was trimmed by 6 bases and V by 2 bases; bases with no gene match: 1. The length of the CDR3 is 13 residues.

The chain joins TRBV5-6 to TRBJ1-2, with 8 bases identical to TRBD1. CDR3 length equals 14 residues. The junction had 9 bases not matched to a gene; V was cut back by 3 bases and J by 8 bases. Germline V lookup: CDR1 SGHDT, CDR2 YYEEEE. CDR3 loop: CASSWRQGPYGYTF. The DNA of the CDR3 is TGTGCCAGCAGCTGGAGACAGGGGCCATACGGCTACACCTTC.

This chain connects TRBV7-2 to TRBJ1-6, with TRBD1 as a possible D gene (5 bases). Trimming left V 4 bases short and J 9 bases short, with 19 bases between. CDR3 length: 16 residues. Per germline, CDR1 SGHTA and CDR2 FQGNSA. The CDR3 reads CASSSGVGDGGSPLHF. CDR3 bases: TGTGCCAGCAGCTCGGGGGTAGGGGATGGAGGTTCACCCCTCCACTTT.

The gene calls are TRBV12-3 or TRBV12-4 and TRBJ1-5, with D maybe TRBD1 (6 bases). V was cut by 5 bases and J by 11 bases, with 16 bases left in between. This CDR3 has 13 residues. The CDR3 DNA reads as TGTGCCAGCAGTGGGACACCCGATTTGGCCCAGCATTTT. This translates into CASSGTPDLAQHF.

This clone was detected only a few times. This sequence joins TRBV19 and TRBJ2-7; no reliable D call. From germline, CDR1 is LNHDA and CDR2 SQIVND (reference sequence). Trimming pared 5 bases from V and 5 bases from J, leaving 13 bases between. The CDR3 runs 13 residues. CDR3 DNA sequence: TGTGCCAGTAGTTTTCGGTCTCAAGACGAGCAGTACTTC. Residues: CASSFRSQDEQYF.

This clone was found a few times. This sequence joins TRBV19 and TRBJ1-4; 9 bases fit TRBD1. CDR1 is LNHDA and CDR2 is SQIVND in the germline V gene (reference sequence). Trimming cost V 6 bases and J 5 bases; bases outside gene matches: 7. CDR3 length: 15 residues. The CDR3, as DNA: TGTGCCAGTAGAGACCGGGACAGGGAGAATGAAAAACTGTTTTTT. Its protein product is CASRDRDRENEKLFF.

In this sample, this clone turned up a few times. The DNA of the CDR3 is TGCGCCAGCAGCACTCAGGGGGGAACTGAAGCTTTCTTT. It is translated as CASSTQGGTEAFF. This chain uses TRBV5-1 with TRBJ1-1, with TRBD1 identical over 7 bases. Germline CDR1 is SGHRS and CDR2 is YFSETQ. The CDR3 consists of 13 residues. Trimming at V came to 4 bases and at J to 5 bases, leaving 5 bases not matched to a gene.

The chain has TRBV7-2 and TRBJ1-1; TRBD1 might be the D (6 bases). CDR3 length equals 14 residues. Germline CDR1 is SGHTA and CDR2 is FQGNSA. The V gene lost 4 bases and the J gene lost 1 base, with 10 bases spanning the gap. The CDR3 DNA reads TGTGCCAGCAGCTCCGAACAGGGGAACACTGAAGCTTTCTTT. Its translation is CASSSEQGNTEAFF.

The CDR3 sequence: CASSEAGGTYEQYF. In nucleotides, the CDR3 is TGTGCCAGCAGCGAAGCAGGGGGCACCTACGAGCAGTACTTC. The chain recombines TRBV5-8 with TRBJ2-7; 8 bases are shared with TRBD1. The CDR3 is 14 amino acids. Trimming took 4 bases from V and 2 from J; bases not matched to a gene: 5. CDR1 and CDR2 (germline): SGHTS, YDEGEE.

This sequence joins TRBV14 and TRBJ2-4, with D perhaps TRBD2 (6 bases). Germline lookup yields CDR1 SGHDN and CDR2 FVKESK. The CDR3 contains 15 residues. Deletions cut 6 bases from V and 0 bases from J, with 12 bases between. CDR3 sequence reads: CASSQGGLAKNIQYF. CDR3 nucleotides: TGTGCCAGCAGTCAGGGAGGACTAGCCAAAAACATTCAGTACTTC.

In its sample, this clone was seen a few times. The V and J genes are TRBV19 and TRBJ2-3; D call uncertain. V was cut by 9 bases and J by 3 bases, with 13 bases left in between. This CDR3 spans 13 amino acids. Germline V gene lookup returns CDR1 LNHDA and CDR2 SQIVND (reference sequence). The CDR3 region is CASSGRRTDTQYF. Here the CDR3 DNA reads TGTGCCAGCAGTGGTCGGCGGACAGATACGCAGTATTTT.

The chain uses TRBV6-5 and TRBJ2-3; 10 nucleotides agree with TRBD2. V shed 5 bases, J shed 4 bases, and the junction held 6 bases outside the gene matches. The CDR3 covers 15 residues. The germline V gene encodes CDR1 MNHEY and CDR2 SVGAGI. CDR3 in amino acids: CASSHSGGSADTQYF. The CDR3 DNA is TGTGCCAGCAGTCATAGCGGGGGGTCCGCAGATACGCAGTATTTT.

This chain connects TRBV20-1 to TRBJ1-2; D is uncertain. The V gene's germline CDR1 is DFQATT and CDR2 SNEGSKA (reference sequence). The CDR3 length is 13 residues. Trimming stripped 3 bases from V and 1 base from J, with 9 bases between. For the CDR3, the DNA is TGCAGTGCTAGTCGGCAGGATAACTATGGCTACACCTTC. This gives the protein CSASRQDNYGYTF.

This clone appeared a single time. The chain is built from TRBV6-5 and TRBJ1-5; the D is unclear. The V gene's germline CDR1 is MNHEY and CDR2 SVGAGI. This CDR3 has 15 residues. Trimming left V 6 bases short and J 0 bases short, with 12 bases between. The CDR3 coding sequence is TGTGCCAGCAGACACAGTACCTTTAGCAATCAGCCCCAGCATTTT. The encoded protein is CASRHSTFSNQPQHF.

The chain combines TRBV7-9 with TRBJ1-6; D not certain. CDR3 length equals 16 residues. Germline V gene lookup returns CDR1 SEHNR and CDR2 FQNEAQ (reference sequence). V lost 1 base, J lost 3 bases, and 10 bases lay in between. The chain's CDR3 is CASSLGRGGYNSPLHF. The CDR3 DNA sequence: TGTGCCAGCAGCTTAGGACGAGGCGGCTATAATTCACCCCTCCACTTT.

V gene TRBV2 combines with J gene TRBJ2-5; no reliable D call. In germline, CDR1 is SNHLY, CDR2 FYNNEI. The germline V and J ends were trimmed by 3 bases and 5 bases, with 13 bases remaining between them. The CDR3 is 14 amino acids. CDR3 DNA sequence: TGTGCCAGCAGTGAGCGGCGGAGCCAGGAGACCCAGTACTTC. The encoded protein is CASSERRSQETQYF. Full variable domain (outside the CDR3, taken from reference TRBV2 and TRBJ2-5): EPEVTQTPSHQVTQMGQEVILRCVPISNHLYFYWYRQILGQKVEFLVSFYNNEISEKSEIFDDQFSVERPDGSNFTLKIRSTKLEDSAMYFCASSERRSQETQYFGPGTRLLVL.